Listed below are T cell receptor beta chains from one sample, sequenced in a study of blood T cell repertoires in COVID-19. Generated by immunoSEQ multiplex PCR, the TCRdb table keeps only in-frame clones and is missing some. The sample lists about 250,000 clones, 84% occurring once. Sequencing used peripheral blood. Receptor source: a man aged 45-65 years with active or convalescent COVID-19. Each CDR3 is given with its conserved first and last residue.

TRBV18 | CASSPLPSGSTDTQYF
TRBV28 | CASSLSTGGATDTQYF
TRBV30 | CACRYGSYNSPLHF
TRBV11-2 | CASSPRQGGGNTIYF
TRBV2 | CASRKGLAGDYEQYF
TRBV4-1 | CASSPGTSGAYNEQFF
TRBV28 | CASSLLGQGDYGYTF
TRBV7-9 | CASSSGQFHEQFF
TRBV5-1 | CASSTRGEHSPLHF
TRBV7-8 | CASSPAWTIQDSPLHF
TRBV10-2 | CASSKGQAGYTF
TRBV4-1 | CASSQGLQSSAEAFF
TRBV4-2 | CASRTSWHEQFF
TRBV9 | CASSARQGEGSPLHF
TRBV6-2/TRBV6-3 | CASSYGAGEGSPLHF
TRBV7-2 | CASSLERTGRNEKLFF
TRBV3-1/TRBV3-2 | CASSGDLSGPQETQYF
TRBV9 | CASSVAQDMAGGGIQYF
TRBV6-1 | CASSEGLGGLGTQYF
TRBV7-9 | CASSLGRGGGTDTQYF
TRBV7-8 | CASSTSSGFYNEQFF
TRBV15 | CATSRVGRGSFNIQYF
TRBV6-5 | CASSNPGQGVYEQFF
TRBV2 | CASQGTGANVLTF
TRBV5-6 | CASSLVDREASEQYF
TRBV3-1/TRBV3-2 | CASSQASGGSGYTF
TRBV30 | CAWGLRVGNTGELFF
TRBV5-1 | CASSFSGDGGNEQFF
TRBV7-9 | CASSPDRGPREQYF
TRBV2 | CASSESGSGNQPQHF
TRBV29-1 | CSVEWVSSSYNEQFF
TRBV18 | CASSSGQGKSDGYTF
TRBV21-1 | CASSKQGAGGNQPQHF
TRBV3-1/TRBV3-2 | CASTRRNEKLFF
TRBV14 | CASSQEFTALKWEAFF
TRBV11-2 | CASSPDRGLIGELFF
TRBV19 | CASTPVAGGPGANVLTF
TRBV21-1 | CASKGVAKNSPLHF
TRBV27 | CASSSWTSDEQYF
TRBV7-8 | CASSQGVTSSYEQYF